The sequence of this TCR beta chain was determined in a study of T-cell memory formation after mild COVID-19. Study overall: In these data, TCR clusters were largely donor specific. Whole-study findings and limits: Clones contracting day 15 to 85 were balanced CD4/CD8; later expanders leaned CD4+. Pre-infection memory carried some responding clones, suggesting that cross-reactive memory joined.

After removal of 4 bases from V and 1 base from J, the junction contained 5 bases not matched to a gene. This CDR3 spans 15 amino acids. Germline CDR1 and CDR2: SGHRS and YFSETQ. Concerning this clonotype itself: The antigen is not known.

Constant-segment primers were used for 5'RACE, and the resulting TCR alpha and TCR beta cDNA libraries carried sample barcodes and UMIs. TCRdb re-called the 5' RACE reads with MiXCR, one entry per CDR3 protein. Counted here are 580,000 or so distinct CDR3 sequences, around 15% occurring once; the ten biggest clones make up roughly 8.2%. The sample was PBMCs or a T cell subset sorted from them (not recorded which). The V call is TRBV5-1, the J call TRBJ1-3, with 7 nucleotides matching TRBD1. The receptor comes from an adult woman who had mild COVID-19 (a few samples of this study predate the infection). Cell type and time point are not known. In nucleotides, the CDR3 is TGCGCCAGCAGCGTAACAGGGGAGTCTGGAAACACCATATATTTT. Its translation is CASSVTGESGNTIYF.